Sequencing of this TCR beta chain was carried out in a study of blood T cell repertoires in COVID-19. The overall study: From the United States, Italy and Spain came samples of acute and convalescent COVID-19. The cDNA or gDNA used as material had been derived from T cells, B-cell-depleted T cells, or PBMCs.

The CDR3 totals 16 residues. Under the authors' procedure: Nucleated cell counts were estimated from reference gene primer amplification. The method was immunoSEQ multiplex PCR; TCRdb's version includes in-frame clones alone and lacks a portion of them. From that table come the V and J calls and clone size; the DNA was used to work out D and trimming. There are more than 150,000 clones in the sample; more than 75% occur only once, and about 2.5% lies in the top ten. This clone was detected once. The receptor was isolated from a man aged 40-49 years with active or convalescent COVID-19. The specimen was peripheral blood. The rearrangement joins TRBV21-1 to TRBJ2-3; the D call TRBD2 from the table was never checked on the DNA. TRBV21-1 is a pseudogene segment. In DNA form, the CDR3 reads TGTGCCAGCAGCAAAATCGGACTGGGAACTACAGATACGCAGTATTTT. It translates to CASSKIGLGTTDTQYF.